This T cell receptor (beta chain) was retrieved from a study of cytomegalovirus exposure and HLA in healthy donors. Germline V CDR1 and CDR2: MDHEN, SYDVKM. The V and J ends lost 7 bases and 0 bases, in that order; junction bases with no gene match: 14. The CDR3 is 19 amino acids. The PCR had 60 Vbeta and 13 Jbeta primers. Libraries were prepared by immunoSEQ multiplex PCR; TCRdb keeps only in-frame clonotypes and omits some of them. The top ten hold 1.9% of the sample, which has 150,000 to 200,000 clones, around 84% seen once. The origin of this receptor is a man aged 18 to 30 in good health and CMV-seronegative. The chain couples TRBV28 to TRBJ2-7; TRBD2 matches 14 bases. The sample was PBMCs. DNA for the CDR3: TGTGCCAGCACCCCTTCCGGGACTAGCGGGAGTCCCTACTCCTACGAGCAGTACTTC. It translates to CASTPSGTSGSPYSYEQYF.